This TCR beta chain was recorded in a study of shared clonotypes between healthy human individuals. CD4+ cell separation produced CD45RA+ naive and CD45RA-negative memory subsets. This clone was detected once. Sequencing used immunoSEQ multiplex PCR; TCRdb keeps in-frame clones, though not all of them. The sample carries about 770,000 clones, around 77% recorded once. From germline, CDR1 is SGHAT and CDR2 FQNNGV. CDR3 length: 12 residues. V lost 0 bases and J lost 5, with 4 bases in between. V is TRBV11-2 and J is TRBJ2-5; D is unresolved. The clonotype originates from a woman aged 30 to 39 in good health. Sequenced sample: memory CD4+ T cells sorted from blood. Noted subset: CD45RA-negative fraction. The CDR3 DNA follows: TGTGCCAGCAGCTTAGATACCGAGACCCAGTACTTC. Its protein is CASSLDTETQYF.